This paragraph reports one T cell receptor (beta chain). The entry originates in a study of blood T cell repertoires in COVID-19. Study background: T cells, B-cell-depleted T cells, or PBMCs provided the cDNA or gDNA that served as material.

Original handling: By means of reference gene primer amplification, nucleated cell counts were estimated. Generated by immunoSEQ multiplex PCR, the TCRdb table keeps only in-frame clones and is missing some. V and J calls plus clone size are reproduced from that table; the DNA served to infer D and trimming. This table has about 380,000 clones, almost 90% appearing once. The sequenced sample was peripheral blood. This receptor was identified in a man younger than 30 with active or convalescent COVID-19.

The CDR3 sequence: CASSLDQGAAGELFF. In DNA form, the CDR3 reads TGTGCCAGCAGCTTGGATCAGGGGGCGGCCGGGGAGCTGTTTTTT. The chain joins TRBV5-6 to TRBJ2-2, with 8 bases fitting TRBD1. Germline CDR1 and CDR2: SGHDT and YYEEEE. CDR3 length: 15 residues. V was pared by 0 bases and J by 6 bases, with 4 bases of the junction left unmatched. Filled out from reference TRBV5-6 and TRBJ2-2, the complete variable domain reads DAGVTQSPTHLIKTRGQQVTLRCSPKSGHDTVSWYQQALGQGPQFIFQYYEEEERQRGNFPDRFSGHQFPNYSSELNVNALLLGDSALYLCASSLDQGAAGELFFGEGSRLTVL.